This T cell receptor (beta chain) was observed in a study of CD8+CD57+ T cells in acquired aplastic anemia. Whole-study context: The sorted CD4+ and CD8+ cells yielded an average approximately 3.2 ug of DNA.

Patients selected for sequencing had displayed CD8+CD57+ cell expansion by flow cytometry. Every one of the patients had aplastic anemia (severe, acquired). A word on this clonotype: Its antigen is undetermined.

TCR beta VDJ combinations and CDR3 sequences were profiled from genomic DNA. TCRdb reanalysed the reads using MiXCR and keeps one entry per CDR3 protein. The sample lists more than 200,000 distinct CDR3 sequences; approximately 51% were seen once. V dropped 5 bases and J dropped 9 bases, with 17 bases sitting between them. Germline V gene lookup returns CDR1 SGHTA and CDR2 FQGTGA. This CDR3 has 15 amino acids. General study points: Patients and controls shared 25 to 30 CD8+ CDR3 sequences, highly expressed in patients.

This clonotype originated in a human donor with aplastic anemia. The chain has TRBV7-3 and TRBJ1-6; TRBD1 is a possible D gene (5 bases). The sequencing input was sorted CD4+, CD8+, or CD8+CD57+ T cells (not recorded which) from PBMCs. CDR3 nucleotides: TGTGCCAGCAGCCGACGGAGCGGGGACCGTTCACCCCTCCACTTT. Its protein product is CASSRRSGDRSPLHF.